This record looks at one T cell receptor beta chain sequence and its context. Its antigen remains unknown. The protocol was immunoSEQ multiplex PCR, while the TCRdb copy is restricted to in-frame clones and leaves out a portion. The top ten clones hold 5.8% of a sample with about 30,000 clones, about 80% of them seen once. This sample is drawn from a study of Siglec-9 on CD8 T cells in melanoma. Study results and limitations: Siglec-9 reportedly marks and regulates an effector memory CD8+ T-cell subset apparently accumulating in melanoma tumors.

Germline V gene sequence: CDR1 MNHEY, CDR2 SMNVEV (reference sequence). V was pared by 2 bases and J by 0 bases, with 5 bases between. CDR3 size: 14 residues. Input material: Siglec-9- CD8+ T cells sorted from blood. The genes are TRBV27 and TRBJ2-1; D not certain. The TCR was taken from a human donor in good health. The CDR3 coding sequence is TGTGCCAGCAGTTTAGTGGGCTCCTACAATGAGCAGTTCTTC. It codes for CASSLVGSYNEQFF.